Following are 5 T cell receptor beta chains from one sample sequenced in a study of CD8+CD57+ T cells in acquired aplastic anemia. An expansion of CD8+CD57+ cells by flow cytometry had been shown in patients chosen for sequencing. For CDR3 and TCR beta VDJ profiling, genomic DNA was the template used. Via MiXCR, TCRdb re-called the reads, giving one row per CDR3 protein. The table includes around 500,000 distinct CDR3 sequences, around a third detected once. The sample comprised sorted CD4+, CD8+, or CD8+CD57+ T cells (not recorded which) from PBMCs. All receptors derive from a human donor with aplastic anemia.

V is TRBV2 and J is TRBJ1-5, with D unresolved. The germline V gene encodes CDR1 SNHLY and CDR2 FYNNEI. V was pared by 0 bases and J by 0 bases, with 12 bases between. The CDR3 has 17 residues. The CDR3 DNA reads TGTGCCAGCAGTGAAGCCGGTTTTTCCTATAGCAATCAGCCCCAGCATTTT. Protein: CASSEAGFSYSNQPQHF.

Note on this clonotype: This may be a read error: a much more frequent sequence differs by one nucleotide. This rearrangement joins TRBV2 to TRBJ1-1, with D maybe TRBD1 (6 bases). CDR1 SNHLY and CDR2 FYNNEI come from the germline V gene. CDR3 length: 15 amino acids. Trimming left V 7 bases short and J 2 bases short, with 17 bases between. The CDR3 sequence is CASILPIGGNTEAFF. In nucleotides, the CDR3 is TGTGCCAGCATCCTCCCGATAGGGGGAAACACTGAAGCTTTCTTT.

The CDR3 DNA is TGTGCCAGCAGTGCAGGGTCCGGACAGCCCCAGCATTTT. Amino acids: CASSAGSGQPQHF. V gene TRBV2 combines with J gene TRBJ1-5; D may be TRBD1 (5 bases). V was shortened by 4 bases and J by 7 bases, with 11 bases between the two germline ends. The CDR3 is made up of 13 amino acids. Germline CDR1 reads SNHLY; CDR2 reads FYNNEI.

V gene TRBV20-1 combines with J gene TRBJ2-7; D is ambiguous. The V gene lost 2 bases and the J gene lost 5 bases, with 19 bases spanning the gap. This CDR3 region has 15 residues. In germline, CDR1 is DFQATT, CDR2 SNEGSKA (reference sequence). CDR3 amino acids: CSARTPGATFNEQYF. The DNA of the CDR3 is TGCAGTGCTAGAACACCTGGCGCTACTTTTAACGAGCAGTACTTC.

V gene TRBV15 combines with J gene TRBJ2-1; 10 positions match TRBD2. This CDR3 is built from 17 residues. Germline lookup yields CDR1 LNHNV and CDR2 YYDKDF (reference sequence). Trimming took 3 bases from V and 6 from J; bases not matched to a gene: 11. The CDR3 protein is CATSRERFSGRANEQFF. For the CDR3, the DNA is TGTGCCACCAGCAGGGAAAGATTCAGCGGGAGGGCCAATGAGCAGTTCTTC.